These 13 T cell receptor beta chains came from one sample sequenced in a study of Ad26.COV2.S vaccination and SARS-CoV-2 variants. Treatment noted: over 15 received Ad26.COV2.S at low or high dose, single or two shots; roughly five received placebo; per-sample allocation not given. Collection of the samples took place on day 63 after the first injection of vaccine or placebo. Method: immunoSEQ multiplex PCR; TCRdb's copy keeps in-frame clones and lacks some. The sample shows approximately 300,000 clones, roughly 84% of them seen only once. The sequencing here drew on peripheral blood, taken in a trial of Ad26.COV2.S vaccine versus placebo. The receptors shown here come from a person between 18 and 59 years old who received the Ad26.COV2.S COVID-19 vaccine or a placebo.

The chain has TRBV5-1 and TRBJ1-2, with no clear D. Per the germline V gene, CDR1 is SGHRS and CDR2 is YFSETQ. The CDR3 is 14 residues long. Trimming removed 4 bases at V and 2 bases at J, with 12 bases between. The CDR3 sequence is CASSPLRSNYGYTF. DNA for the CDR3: TGCGCCAGCAGCCCACTACGGTCCAACTATGGCTACACCTTC.

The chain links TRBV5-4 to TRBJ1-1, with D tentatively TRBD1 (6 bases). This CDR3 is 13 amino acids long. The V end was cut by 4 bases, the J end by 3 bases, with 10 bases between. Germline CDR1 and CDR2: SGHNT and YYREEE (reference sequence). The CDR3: CASSPTGYTEAFF. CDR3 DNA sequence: TGTGCCAGCAGCCCTACAGGGTACACTGAAGCTTTCTTT.

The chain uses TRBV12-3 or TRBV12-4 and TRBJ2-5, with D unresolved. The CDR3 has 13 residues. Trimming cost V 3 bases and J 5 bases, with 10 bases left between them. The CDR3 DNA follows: TGTGCCAGCAGTTTGGAACGGGCGGAGACCCAGTACTTC. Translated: CASSLERAETQYF.

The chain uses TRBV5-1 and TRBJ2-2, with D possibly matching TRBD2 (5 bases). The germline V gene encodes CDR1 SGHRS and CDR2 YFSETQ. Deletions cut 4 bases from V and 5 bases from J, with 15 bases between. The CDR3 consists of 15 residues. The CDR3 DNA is TGCGCCAGCAGCCGCTCTTCGGGGAGTACCGGGGAGCTGTTTTTT. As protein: CASSRSSGSTGELFF. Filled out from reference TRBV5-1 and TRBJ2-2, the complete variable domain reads KAGVTQTPRYLIKTRGQQVTLSCSPISGHRSVSWYQQTPGQGLQFLFEYFSETQRNKGNFPGRFSGRQFSNSRSEMNVSTLELGDSALYLCASSRSSGSTGELFFGEGSRLTVL.

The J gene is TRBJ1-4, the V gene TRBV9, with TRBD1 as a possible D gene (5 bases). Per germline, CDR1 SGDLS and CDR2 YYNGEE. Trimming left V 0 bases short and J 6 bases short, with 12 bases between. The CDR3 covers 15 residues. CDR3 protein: CASSVGRTLDEKLFF. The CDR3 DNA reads TGTGCCAGCAGCGTAGGCCGGACACTCGATGAAAAACTGTTTTTT.

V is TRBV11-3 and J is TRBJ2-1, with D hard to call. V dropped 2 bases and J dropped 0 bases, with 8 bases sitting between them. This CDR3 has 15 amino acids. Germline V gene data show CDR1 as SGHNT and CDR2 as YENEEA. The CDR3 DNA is TGTGCCAGCAGCTTAACCACGAGCTCCTACAATGAGCAGTTCTTC. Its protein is CASSLTTSSYNEQFF.

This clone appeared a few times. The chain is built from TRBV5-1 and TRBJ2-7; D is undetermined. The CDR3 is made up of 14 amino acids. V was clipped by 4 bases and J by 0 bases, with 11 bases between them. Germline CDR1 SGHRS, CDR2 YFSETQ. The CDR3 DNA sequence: TGCGCCAGCAGCCTCCCACCGCCCTCCTACGAGCAGTACTTC. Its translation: CASSLPPPSYEQYF.

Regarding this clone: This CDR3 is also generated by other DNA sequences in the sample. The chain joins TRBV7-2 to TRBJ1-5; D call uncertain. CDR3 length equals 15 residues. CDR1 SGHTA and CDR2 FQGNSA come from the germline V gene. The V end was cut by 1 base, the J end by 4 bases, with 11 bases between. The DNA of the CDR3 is TGTGCCAGCAGCTTAGAGTCTGGGAATAATCAGCCCCAGCATTTT. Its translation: CASSLESGNNQPQHF.

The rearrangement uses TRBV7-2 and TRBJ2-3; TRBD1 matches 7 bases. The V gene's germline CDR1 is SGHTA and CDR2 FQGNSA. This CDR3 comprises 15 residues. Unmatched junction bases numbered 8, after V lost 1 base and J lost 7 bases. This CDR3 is CASSLGQGQLYTQYF. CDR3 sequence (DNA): TGTGCCAGCAGCTTAGGACAGGGACAATTGTATACGCAGTATTTT.

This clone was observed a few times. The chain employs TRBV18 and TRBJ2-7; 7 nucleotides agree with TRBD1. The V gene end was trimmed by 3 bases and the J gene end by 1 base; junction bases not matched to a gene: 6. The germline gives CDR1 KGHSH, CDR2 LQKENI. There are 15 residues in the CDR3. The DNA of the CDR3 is TGTGCCAGCTCACCGAATCGGGACAGTTCCTACGAGCAGTACTTC. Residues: CASSPNRDSSYEQYF.

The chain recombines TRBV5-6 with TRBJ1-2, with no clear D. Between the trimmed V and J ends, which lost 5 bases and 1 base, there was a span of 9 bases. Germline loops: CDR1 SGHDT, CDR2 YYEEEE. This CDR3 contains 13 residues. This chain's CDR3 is CASRVNLNYGYTF. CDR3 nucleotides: TGTGCCAGCAGGGTCAACCTTAACTATGGCTACACCTTC.

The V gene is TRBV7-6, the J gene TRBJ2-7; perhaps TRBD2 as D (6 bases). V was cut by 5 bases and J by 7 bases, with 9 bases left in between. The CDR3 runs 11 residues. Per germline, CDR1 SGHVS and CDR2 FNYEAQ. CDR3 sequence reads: CASSAGWEQYF. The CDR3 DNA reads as TGTGCCAGCAGCGCGGGGTGGGAGCAGTACTTC.

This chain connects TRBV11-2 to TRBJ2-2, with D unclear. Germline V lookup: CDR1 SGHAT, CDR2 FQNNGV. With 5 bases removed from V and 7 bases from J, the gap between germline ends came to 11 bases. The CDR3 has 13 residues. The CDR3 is CASSPRLNGELFF. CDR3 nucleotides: TGTGCCAGCAGCCCCCGGCTTAACGGGGAGCTGTTTTTT.